One sample yielded the 27 T cell receptor beta chains listed below, sequenced in a study of cytomegalovirus exposure and HLA in healthy donors. This PCR relied on a set of 60 Vbeta primers and 13 Jbeta primers. Sequencing used immunoSEQ multiplex PCR; TCRdb keeps in-frame clones, though not all of them. The repertoire shows tens of thousands of clones; the top ten hold over 1.2%. The sequenced sample was PBMCs. The receptors were gathered from a woman in her sixties in good health and CMV-seronegative.

This sequence joins TRBV6-5 and TRBJ1-4; D might be TRBD1 (6 bases). CDR3 length: 14 residues. The germline CDR1 and CDR2 sequences are MNHEY and SVGAGI. Trimming left V 5 bases short and J 5 bases short, with 12 bases between. The CDR3 coding sequence is TGTGCCAGCAGTAGCCGGGACACCAATGAAAAACTGTTTTTT. The encoded protein is CASSSRDTNEKLFF.

The chain combines TRBV5-1 with TRBJ2-4; the D gene is possibly TRBD2 (7 bases). The CDR3 extends over 16 amino acids. Trimming left V 4 bases short and J 1 base short, with 15 bases between. Germline assignment: CDR1 SGHRS and CDR2 YFSETQ. The CDR3 DNA follows: TGCGCCAGCAGCCTTGGCGAGGGGGGGGCCAAAAACATTCAGTACTTC. Its translation: CASSLGEGGAKNIQYF.

This chain connects TRBV2 to TRBJ2-2, with a possible D match to TRBD2 (6 bases). The CDR3 length is 14 residues. Germline CDR1 is SNHLY and CDR2 is FYNNEI. The V end lost 4 bases, the J end lost 5 bases, and 11 bases lay between the germline ends. Written as DNA, the CDR3 is TGTGCCAGCAGTGGCCCAGGGAGGACCGGGGAGCTGTTTTTT. Protein sequence: CASSGPGRTGELFF. Together with reference TRBV2 and TRBJ2-2, the CDR3 gives the full variable domain: EPEVTQTPSHQVTQMGQEVILRCVPISNHLYFYWYRQILGQKVEFLVSFYNNEISEKSEIFDDQFSVERPDGSNFTLKIRSTKLEDSAMYFCASSGPGRTGELFFGEGSRLTVL.

The chain has TRBV2 and TRBJ2-7; D is undetermined. V was pared by 4 bases and J by 0 bases, with 10 bases between. The CDR3 covers 14 residues. Germline CDR1 SNHLY, CDR2 FYNNEI. CDR3 residues: CASSARAFSYEQYF. The CDR3 nucleotides are TGTGCCAGCAGTGCTCGAGCGTTCTCCTACGAGCAGTACTTC.

This chain links TRBV4-1 with TRBJ2-7, with D maybe TRBD1 (6 bases). Trimming removed 1 base at V and 2 bases at J, with 12 bases between. Germline CDR1 and CDR2: MGHRA and YSYEKL. The CDR3 has 15 amino acids. CDR3 bases: TGCGCCAGCAGCCAAGCCGGCAGGGGAGCCTACGAGCAGTACTTC. Translation: CASSQAGRGAYEQYF.

As to this clone: Other nucleotide sequences from this sample produce the same CDR3. The chain combines TRBV28 with TRBJ1-4, with TRBD1 identical over 7 bases. CDR1 and CDR2 (germline): MDHEN, SYDVKM. Losses at the gene ends were 2 bases for V and 0 bases for J; bases not matched to a gene: 3. The CDR3 is made up of 16 amino acids. The CDR3 is CASSLKGAATNEKLFF. The CDR3 DNA follows: TGTGCCAGCAGTTTAAAGGGGGCTGCAACTAATGAAAAACTGTTTTTT.

This rearrangement joins TRBV7-9 to TRBJ2-3; D unresolved. V was trimmed by 5 bases and J by 4 bases, leaving 7 bases between them. CDR3 size: 12 residues. CDR1 is SEHNR, CDR2 FQNEAQ, per germline (reference sequence). The chain's CDR3 is CASSRAPDTQYF. As DNA, the CDR3 is TGTGCCAGCAGCCGAGCGCCAGATACGCAGTATTTT.

The chain carries TRBV18 and TRBJ2-2; 9 positions match TRBD2. This CDR3 comprises 17 residues. V lost 3 bases, J lost 7 bases, and 12 bases stayed unmatched. Germline V CDR1 and CDR2: KGHSH, LQKENI. Here the CDR3 reads CASSPLAGQRNGGELFF. CDR3 bases: TGTGCCAGCTCACCCCTAGCGGGACAGAGGAACGGCGGGGAGCTGTTTTTT.

Here the CDR3 reads CASSLETGRIQYF. DNA for the CDR3: TGTGCCAGCAGCTTGGAGACTGGCCGCATTCAGTACTTC. The chain combines TRBV11-3 with TRBJ2-4; D is ambiguous. In germline, CDR1 is SGHNT, CDR2 YENEEA. This CDR3 has 13 amino acids. V lost 3 bases to trimming and J lost 9 bases, with 12 bases between them.

The rearrangement joins TRBV7-2 to TRBJ2-1; TRBD2 matches 10 bases. Trimming took 1 base from V and 4 from J; bases not matched to a gene: 1. The CDR3 is made up of 15 amino acids. CDR1 is SGHTA, CDR2 FQGNSA, per germline. The CDR3: CASSLVAGGYNEQFF. The CDR3, as DNA: TGTGCCAGCAGCTTAGTAGCGGGAGGATACAATGAGCAGTTCTTC.

V is TRBV4-2 and J is TRBJ1-3; unclear D gene. CDR3 length: 17 amino acids. V was trimmed by 0 bases and J by 0 bases, leaving 12 bases between them. Germline CDR1 reads LGHNA; CDR2 reads YNFKEQ. The CDR3 sequence is CASSQELRPGSGNTIYF. The CDR3 DNA reads TGTGCCAGCAGCCAAGAATTGCGTCCAGGCTCTGGAAACACCATATATTTT.

V is TRBV25-1 and J is TRBJ2-7, with 8 bases aligning to TRBD2. Germline loops: CDR1 MGHDK, CDR2 SYGVNS. With V trimmed by 2 bases and J by 4 bases, 10 bases remained unmatched. The CDR3 has 16 amino acids. CDR3 loop: CASSENVVAGRYEQYF. CDR3 DNA: TGTGCCAGCAGTGAAAATGTTGTAGCGGGAAGATACGAGCAGTACTTC.

V usage is TRBV15 and J usage is TRBJ2-7, with 7 bases aligning to TRBD1. Losses at the gene ends were 0 bases for V and 4 bases for J; bases not matched to a gene: 9. CDR1 is LNHNV and CDR2 is YYDKDF in the germline V gene (reference sequence). The CDR3 extends over 16 amino acids. The CDR3 sequence: CATSREGRTGVYEQYF. The CDR3 DNA follows: TGTGCCACCAGCAGAGAGGGCCGGACAGGTGTTTACGAGCAGTACTTC. Full variable domain (missing parts from reference TRBV15 and TRBJ2-7): DAMVIQNPRYQVTQFGKPVTLSCSQTLNHNVMYWYQQKSSQAPKLLFHYYDKDFNNEADTPDNFQSRRPNTSFCFLDIRSPGLGDTAMYLCATSREGRTGVYEQYFGPGTRLTVT.

V gene TRBV28 combines with J gene TRBJ1-3; 7 nucleotides line up with TRBD1. The CDR3 runs 13 residues. V shed 5 bases, J shed 8 bases, and the junction held 6 bases outside the gene matches. CDR1 and CDR2 from the germline V gene are MDHEN and SYDVKM. The CDR3 sequence is CASSPGQWDTIYF. CDR3 nucleotides: TGTGCCAGCAGTCCGGGACAGTGGGACACCATATATTTT.

The gene calls are TRBV18 and TRBJ1-5; 7 bases map to TRBD1. J was trimmed by 0 bases and V by 4 bases; bases with no gene match: 3. CDR1 and CDR2 (germline): KGHSH, LQKENI. The CDR3 is 15 amino acids. Written as DNA, the CDR3 is TGTGCCAGCTCACGGGACAGTCTTAGCAATCAGCCCCAGCATTTT. Translation gives CASSRDSLSNQPQHF. Looking up the rest from reference TRBV18 and TRBJ1-5 gives the full variable domain: NAGVMQNPRHLVRRRGQEARLRCSPMKGHSHVYWYRQLPEEGLKFMVYLQKENIIDESGMPKERFSAEFPKEGPSILRIQQVVRGDSAAYFCASSRDSLSNQPQHFGDGTRLSIL.

V gene TRBV4-2 combines with J gene TRBJ1-1, with a weak D call TRBD1 (5 bases). The CDR3 runs 13 residues. Trimming pared 0 bases from V and 11 bases from J, leaving 13 bases between. CDR1 and CDR2 from the germline V gene are LGHNA and YNFKEQ. Here the CDR3 DNA reads TGTGCCAGCAGCCAAGATTTAGGGGCGGAGGCTTTCTTT. Translation: CASSQDLGAEAFF.

V gene TRBV7-9 combines with J gene TRBJ2-3; maybe TRBD2 (6 bases). Germline V CDR1 and CDR2: SEHNR, FQNEAQ (reference sequence). Trimming shortened V by 5 bases and J by 0 bases, and 24 bases separated the two germline ends. CDR3 length: 19 residues. CDR3: CASSHQTGVAAPSTDTQYF. The CDR3 nucleotides are TGTGCCAGCAGCCACCAGACGGGAGTAGCGGCCCCTAGCACAGATACGCAGTATTTT.

This chain joins TRBV7-9 and TRBJ2-5; D might be TRBD2 (5 bases). The V end lost 2 bases, the J end lost 3 bases, and 10 bases lay between the germline ends. CDR3 length: 14 residues. Germline CDR1 SEHNR, CDR2 FQNEAQ (reference sequence). The CDR3 bases are TGTGCCAGCAGCTTATGGGTCGGGGAAGAGACCCAGTACTTC. Translation: CASSLWVGEETQYF.

This chain connects TRBV30 to TRBJ1-4, with TRBD1 identical over 7 bases. Looked up from germline, CDR1 is GTSNPN and CDR2 is SVGIG (reference sequence). This CDR3 region has 13 residues. Trimming took 7 bases from V and 7 from J; bases not matched to a gene: 9. CDR3 protein: CAYRTGEGEKLFF. CDR3 DNA sequence: TGTGCCTACCGGACAGGTGAAGGTGAAAAACTGTTTTTT.

This chain connects TRBV4-2 to TRBJ2-7; the match to TRBD2 covers 10 bases. This CDR3 is 16 amino acids long. V lost 2 bases, J lost 7 bases, and 11 bases stayed unmatched. From germline, CDR1 is LGHNA and CDR2 YNFKEQ. CDR3: CASSQPLAGGGVEQYF. CDR3 DNA: TGTGCCAGCAGCCAACCCTTAGCGGGAGGTGGGGTGGAGCAGTACTTC.

This chain links TRBV6-1 with TRBJ1-5; 7 bases map to TRBD1. Germline CDR1 reads MNHNS; CDR2 reads SASEGT. CDR3 length equals 17 residues. The V and J ends lost 2 bases and 2 bases, in that order; junction bases with no gene match: 9. CDR3 sequence reads: CASSEKGGGVGNQPQHF. In DNA, the CDR3 is TGTGCCAGCAGTGAAAAAGGAGGGGGCGTTGGCAATCAGCCCCAGCATTTT.

V is TRBV19 and J is TRBJ1-5, with a weak D call TRBD1 (5 bases). V lost 8 bases to trimming and J lost 9 bases, with 14 bases between them. Per germline, CDR1 LNHDA and CDR2 SQIVND (reference sequence). This CDR3 contains 12 residues. The CDR3 sequence: CASLGQTWPQHF. CDR3 DNA: TGTGCCAGTTTAGGACAAACCTGGCCCCAGCATTTT.

To note about this clone: An end of the junction does not agree with germline; a read error may underlie this. The chain carries TRBV6-5 and TRBJ1-6; D unclear. This CDR3 comprises 13 residues. Germline V lookup: CDR1 MNHEY, CDR2 SVGAGI. The CDR3 region has the DNA TGTGCCAGCAGTTACTCCGATAATTCACCCCTCCACTTT. This codes for CASSYSDNSPLHF.

The genes are TRBV27 and TRBJ2-5; 13 bases are a match to TRBD2. J gave up 1 base and V 5 bases, and 4 bases lay outside the gene matches. Germline loops: CDR1 MNHEY, CDR2 SMNVEV (reference sequence). The CDR3 length is 16 residues. CDR3: CASSQGLAGVQETQYF. The CDR3 coding sequence is TGTGCCAGCAGTCAAGGACTAGCGGGGGTCCAAGAGACCCAGTACTTC.

The chain has TRBV4-2 and TRBJ2-3; 8 bases agree with TRBD2. Germline lookup yields CDR1 LGHNA and CDR2 YNFKEQ. V dropped 4 bases and J dropped 6; count of bases not matched to a gene: 6. The CDR3 is 14 amino acids. The CDR3 DNA sequence: TGTGCCAGCAGCCCAACAACGGGGGGGGATACGCAGTATTTT. Translated: CASSPTTGGDTQYF.

The chain uses TRBV9 and TRBJ2-5; tentatively, D is TRBD1 (5 bases). Trimming removed 0 bases from V and 2 bases from J, with 11 bases in between. Germline values: CDR1 SGDLS, CDR2 YYNGEE. The length of the CDR3 is 15 residues. The CDR3 sequence: CASSVVGHLQETQYF. DNA of the CDR3: TGTGCCAGCAGCGTAGTTGGACACTTACAAGAGACCCAGTACTTC.

The chain has TRBV30 and TRBJ1-2, with a tentative D call TRBD1 (6 bases). The CDR3 sequence is 13 residues long. V lost 2 bases and J lost 4, with 11 bases in between. Looked up from germline, CDR1 is GTSNPN and CDR2 is SVGIG (reference sequence). CDR3: CAWSTGSAYGYTF. Here the CDR3 DNA reads TGTGCCTGGAGTACAGGGTCTGCCTATGGCTACACCTTC.